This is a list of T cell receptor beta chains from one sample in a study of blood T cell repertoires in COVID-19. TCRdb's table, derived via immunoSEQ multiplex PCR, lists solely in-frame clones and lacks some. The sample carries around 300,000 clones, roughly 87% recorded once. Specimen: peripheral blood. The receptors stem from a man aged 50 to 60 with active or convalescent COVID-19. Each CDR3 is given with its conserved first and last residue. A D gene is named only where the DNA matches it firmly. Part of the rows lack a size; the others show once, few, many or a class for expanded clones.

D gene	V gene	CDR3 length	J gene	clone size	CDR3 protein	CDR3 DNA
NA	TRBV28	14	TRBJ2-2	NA	CASSLGQITGELFF	TGTGCCAGCAGTTTAGGCCAGATCACCGGGGAGCTGTTTTTT
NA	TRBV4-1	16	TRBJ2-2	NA	CASSQVKGHFTGELFF	TGCGCCAGCAGCCAAGTAAAAGGACACTTCACCGGGGAGCTGTTTTTT
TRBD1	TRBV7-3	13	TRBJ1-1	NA	CASSLQGDTEAFF	TGTGCCAGCAGCCTTCAGGGGGACACTGAAGCTTTCTTT
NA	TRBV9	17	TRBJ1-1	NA	CASSVQVGMGGNTEAFF	TGTGCCAGCAGCGTCCAGGTCGGCATGGGAGGAAACACTGAAGCTTTCTTT
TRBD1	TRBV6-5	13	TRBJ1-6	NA	CASMRQGDSPLHF	TGTGCCAGCATGAGACAGGGTGATTCACCCCTCCACTTT
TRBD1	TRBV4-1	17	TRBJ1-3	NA	CASSQGTGSFSGNTIYF	TGCGCCAGCAGCCAAGGGACAGGGTCATTCTCTGGAAACACCATATATTTT
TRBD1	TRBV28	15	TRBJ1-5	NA	CASRSTGGGNQPQHF	TGTGCCAGCAGGAGCACAGGGGGCGGCAATCAGCCCCAGCATTTT
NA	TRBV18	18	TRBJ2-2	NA	CASSPFQRTGSNTGELFF	TGTGCCAGCTCCCCATTTCAACGGACGGGGAGTAACACCGGGGAGCTGTTTTTT
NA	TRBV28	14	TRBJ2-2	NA	CASRWGVNTGELFF	TGTGCCAGCCGGTGGGGGGTGAATACCGGGGAGCTGTTTTTT
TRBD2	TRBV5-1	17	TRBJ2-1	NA	CASSLGLAGESYNEQFF	TGCGCCAGCAGCTTAGGACTAGCGGGAGAATCCTACAATGAGCAGTTCTTC
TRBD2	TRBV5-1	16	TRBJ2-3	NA	CASSGSLAGGPNTQYF	TGCGCCAGCAGCGGGAGTCTAGCGGGAGGGCCCAATACGCAGTATTTT
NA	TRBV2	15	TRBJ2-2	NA	CASSVGAANTGELFF	TGTGCCAGCAGTGTGGGAGCGGCCAACACCGGGGAGCTGTTTTTT
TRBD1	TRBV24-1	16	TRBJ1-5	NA	CATSDSRDRLFQPQHF	TGTGCCACCAGTGATTCAAGGGACAGGCTCTTTCAGCCCCAGCATTTT
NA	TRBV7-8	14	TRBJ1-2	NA	CASSPDTANYGYTF	TGTGCCAGCAGCCCCGACACGGCTAACTATGGCTACACCTTC
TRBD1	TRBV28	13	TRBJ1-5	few	CASKTGNEQPQHF	TGTGCCAGCAAGACAGGGAATGAACAGCCCCAGCATTTT
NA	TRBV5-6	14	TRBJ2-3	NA	CASSLVSSTDTQYF	TGTGCCAGCAGCTTGGTATCTAGCACAGATACGCAGTATTTT